The 15 T cell receptor beta chains given below trace back to one sample, sequenced in a study of cytomegalovirus exposure and HLA in healthy donors. PCR involved 60 Vbeta and 13 Jbeta primers. Assay: immunoSEQ multiplex PCR; the TCRdb copy retains only in-frame clones and omits some. The sample has some 150,000 clones; about 78% are singletons. What was sequenced was PBMCs. The receptors were gathered from a man aged 50-60 years in good health and CMV-seropositive.

This clone was found once. The V and J genes are TRBV19 and TRBJ1-5, with 7 bases identical to TRBD1. V gave up 5 bases and J gave up 0 bases; unmatched junction bases: 4. Germline CDR1 reads LNHDA; CDR2 reads SQIVND (reference sequence). The CDR3 runs 15 residues. The CDR3 DNA reads as TGTGCCAGTAGTCCTGGGACAGTTAGCAATCAGCCCCAGCATTTT. It encodes CASSPGTVSNQPQHF.

The chain is built from TRBV11-2 and TRBJ2-7, with D possibly matching TRBD2 (6 bases). Trimming took off 0 bases at V and 3 bases at J, with 12 bases between the two ends. CDR3 length: 15 residues. Germline CDR1 is SGHAT and CDR2 is FQNNGV. This chain's CDR3 is CASSLERGRNYEQYF. DNA of the CDR3: TGTGCCAGCAGCTTAGAGCGGGGTCGGAACTACGAGCAGTACTTC. The full variable domain, completed using reference TRBV11-2 and TRBJ2-7, is EAGVAQSPRYKIIEKRQSVAFWCNPISGHATLYWYQQILGQGPKLLIQFQNNGVVDDSQLPKDRFSAERLKGVDSTLKIQPAKLEDSAVYLCASSLERGRNYEQYFGPGTRLTVT.

The chain carries TRBV14 and TRBJ2-2; 9 bases are a match to TRBD2. CDR1 is SGHDN, CDR2 FVKESK, per germline. Trimming took 2 bases from V and 6 from J; bases not matched to a gene: 13. The CDR3 has 18 amino acids. The CDR3 sequence is CASSQREWRGGSAGELFF. CDR3 coding DNA: TGTGCCAGCAGCCAACGTGAATGGCGGGGGGGCAGCGCCGGGGAGCTGTTTTTT.

V and J are TRBV4-3 and TRBJ1-4, with 8 bases lining up with TRBD1. CDR1 is LGHNA and CDR2 is YSLEER in the germline V gene. With 5 bases clipped from V and 6 bases from J, the junction kept 8 bases outside the gene matches. The CDR3 has 15 amino acids. The CDR3 nucleotides are TGCGCCAGCAGCGATACCGGGACAGGTGATGAAAAACTGTTTTTT. Translated: CASSDTGTGDEKLFF.

The V call is TRBV7-2, the J call TRBJ2-2; 8 nucleotides agree with TRBD2. This CDR3 is built from 16 residues. Germline V gene sequence: CDR1 SGHTA, CDR2 FQGNSA. The ends lost 5 bases at V and 4 bases at J; junction bases unmatched: 9. The CDR3 sequence: CASSPGLGGVTGELFF. The CDR3 DNA reads as TGTGCCAGCAGCCCTGGCCTCGGGGGGGTCACCGGGGAGCTGTTTTTT.

The chain combines TRBV7-6 with TRBJ2-7; the match to TRBD2 covers 13 bases. Germline V gene sequence: CDR1 SGHVS, CDR2 FNYEAQ. The CDR3 loop spans 16 amino acids. J lost 1 base, V lost 4 bases, and 4 bases had no gene match. The CDR3 region is CASSYGTSGVSYEQYF. CDR3 in DNA: TGTGCCAGCAGCTACGGGACTAGCGGGGTTTCCTACGAGCAGTACTTC.

This clone was observed once. V and J are TRBV5-6 and TRBJ1-5, with TRBD1 as a possible D gene (5 bases). Germline-derived CDR1 and CDR2 are SGHDT and YYEEEE. The CDR3 totals 13 residues. Between the trimmed V and J ends, which lost 2 bases and 6 bases, there was a span of 9 bases. The CDR3 is CASSFRVTQPQHF. CDR3 bases: TGTGCCAGCAGCTTCAGGGTTACTCAGCCCCAGCATTTT. Complete variable domain (other parts from reference TRBV5-6 and TRBJ1-5): DAGVTQSPTHLIKTRGQQVTLRCSPKSGHDTVSWYQQALGQGPQFIFQYYEEEERQRGNFPDRFSGHQFPNYSSELNVNALLLGDSALYLCASSFRVTQPQHFGDGTRLSIL.

This chain uses TRBV29-1 with TRBJ2-1; a weak D match, TRBD1 (5 bases). Trimming took 2 bases from V and 4 from J, leaving 12 bases between them. The germline V gene encodes CDR1 SQVTM and CDR2 ANQGSEA. The CDR3 is 14 residues long. CDR3 loop: CSVETPRQYNEQFF. In nucleotides, the CDR3 is TGCAGCGTTGAAACCCCGCGACAGTACAATGAGCAGTTCTTC.

The rearrangement links TRBV5-1 to TRBJ2-3, with 14 positions matching TRBD2. CDR3 length equals 18 residues. Germline lookup yields CDR1 SGHRS and CDR2 YFSETQ. Trimming removed 7 bases from V and 4 bases from J; junction bases left unmatched: 14. CDR3: CASARGLGTSGSPDTQYF. CDR3 nucleotide sequence: TGCGCCAGCGCACGGGGCCTGGGGACTAGCGGGAGTCCAGATACGCAGTATTTT.

The chain recombines TRBV27 with TRBJ2-2; the D gene is possibly TRBD1 (6 bases). Germline V gene sequence: CDR1 MNHEY, CDR2 SMNVEV (reference sequence). Deletions cut 6 bases from V and 0 bases from J, with 14 bases between. The CDR3 consists of 16 residues. The CDR3 spells CASSLRDTPNTGELFF. CDR3 bases: TGTGCCAGCAGCCTACGGGACACACCGAACACCGGGGAGCTGTTTTTT.

The chain combines TRBV6-1 with TRBJ1-1; D unclear. Looked up from germline, CDR1 is MNHNS and CDR2 is SASEGT. This CDR3 region has 12 residues. In DNA, the CDR3 is TGTGCGGTCGAGGGCTGGGAGGCTGAAGCTTTCTTT. This gives the protein CAVEGWEAEAFF.

This chain connects TRBV6-5 to TRBJ1-1; 7 nucleotides agree with TRBD1. This CDR3 is built from 16 residues. Germline V gene sequence: CDR1 MNHEY, CDR2 SVGAGI. After removal of 0 bases from V and 0 bases from J, the junction contained 4 bases not matched to a gene. CDR3 coding DNA: TGTGCCAGCAGTTACTCAACAGGGGCGATGAACACTGAAGCTTTCTTT. Encoded protein: CASSYSTGAMNTEAFF.

The chain has TRBV11-2 and TRBJ1-1; maybe TRBD1 (5 bases). Germline CDR1 reads SGHAT; CDR2 reads FQNNGV. The CDR3 sequence is 15 residues long. Deletions cut 6 bases from V and 2 bases from J, with 16 bases between. The CDR3, as DNA: TGTGCCAGCAGGTCTACCAGGACACTCAACACTGAAGCTTTCTTT. Its translation: CASRSTRTLNTEAFF.

The chain employs TRBV27 and TRBJ1-1; 7 bases map to TRBD1. J lost 3 bases, V lost 3 bases, and 1 base had no gene match. Per germline, CDR1 MNHEY and CDR2 SMNVEV (reference sequence). The CDR3 is made up of 13 amino acids. DNA of the CDR3: TGTGCCAGCAGTTTTGACAGGGACACTGAAGCTTTCTTT. Protein product: CASSFDRDTEAFF.

The genes are TRBV19 and TRBJ1-1, with TRBD1 matching 12 bases. Germline V CDR1 and CDR2: LNHDA, SQIVND (reference sequence). The CDR3 has 15 residues. V shed 7 bases and J 4 bases; nucleotides not matched to a gene: 7. The CDR3 DNA reads as TGTGCCAGTACCCAACCGGGACAGGGGGCCACTGAAGCTTTCTTT. Its translation: CASTQPGQGATEAFF.